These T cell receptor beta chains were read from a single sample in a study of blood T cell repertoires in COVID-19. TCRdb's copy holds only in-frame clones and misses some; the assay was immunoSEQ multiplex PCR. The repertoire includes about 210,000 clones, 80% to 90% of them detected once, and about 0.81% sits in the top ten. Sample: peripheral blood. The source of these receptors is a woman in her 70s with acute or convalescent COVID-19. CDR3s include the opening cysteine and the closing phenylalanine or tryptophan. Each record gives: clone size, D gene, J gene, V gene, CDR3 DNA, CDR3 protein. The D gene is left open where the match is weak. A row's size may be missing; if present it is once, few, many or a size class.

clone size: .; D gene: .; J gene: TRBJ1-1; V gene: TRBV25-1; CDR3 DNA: TGTGCCAGCAGTGCTCCTTTAGGGTTGGACAAACCATTTGGCGCTTTCTTT; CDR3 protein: CASSAPLGLDKPFGAFF
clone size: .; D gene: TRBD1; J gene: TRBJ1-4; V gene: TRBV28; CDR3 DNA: TGTGCCAGCAGCTATGGACAGGGTAATGAAAAACTGTTTTTT; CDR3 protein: CASSYGQGNEKLFF
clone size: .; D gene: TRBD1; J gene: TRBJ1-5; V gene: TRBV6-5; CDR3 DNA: TGTGCCAGCACTGTCGTCGGGACAGGGAATCAGCCCCAGCATTTT; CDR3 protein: CASTVVGTGNQPQHF
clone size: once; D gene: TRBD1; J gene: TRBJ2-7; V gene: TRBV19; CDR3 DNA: TGTGCCAGCCGCCCCTGGGGACAGGGTGGCGAGCAGTACTTC; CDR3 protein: CASRPWGQGGEQYF
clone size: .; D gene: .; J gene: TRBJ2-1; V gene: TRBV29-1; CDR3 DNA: TGCAGCGCCGGGGATAATGAGCAGTTCTTC; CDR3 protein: CSAGDNEQFF
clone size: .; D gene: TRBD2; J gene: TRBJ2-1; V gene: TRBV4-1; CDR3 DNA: TGCGCCAGCAGCCCGCCGGGACTAGACTACAATGAGCAGTTCTTC; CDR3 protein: CASSPPGLDYNEQFF
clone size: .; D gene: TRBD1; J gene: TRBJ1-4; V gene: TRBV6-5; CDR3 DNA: TGTGCCAGCAGCCGGGACAGGGGGCCTGAAAAACTGTTTTTT; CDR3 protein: CASSRDRGPEKLFF
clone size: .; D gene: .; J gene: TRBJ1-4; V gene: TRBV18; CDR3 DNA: TGTGCCAGCTCACCACCGGTAACAGGGAAACTGTTTTTT; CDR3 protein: CASSPPVTGKLFF
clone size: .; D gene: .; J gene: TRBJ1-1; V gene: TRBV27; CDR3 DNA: TGTGCCAGCAGGTCTGACAGACTGTTGAACACTGAAGCTTTCTTT; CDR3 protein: CASRSDRLLNTEAFF
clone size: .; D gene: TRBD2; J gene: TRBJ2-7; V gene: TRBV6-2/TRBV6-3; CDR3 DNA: TGTGCCAGCAGCCGCCCGGTAGCGGGAGCTCACGAGCAGTACTTC; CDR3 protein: CASSRPVAGAHEQYF
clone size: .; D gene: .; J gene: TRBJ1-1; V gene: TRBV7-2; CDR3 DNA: TGTGCCAGCAGGATTATAGCGGTTGGGGGGACTGAAGCTTTCTTT; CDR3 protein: CASRIIAVGGTEAFF
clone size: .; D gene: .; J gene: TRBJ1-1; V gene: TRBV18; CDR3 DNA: TGTGCCAGCTCACCACCTCGGGGGTCCAACACTGAAGCTTTCTTT; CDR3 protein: CASSPPRGSNTEAFF
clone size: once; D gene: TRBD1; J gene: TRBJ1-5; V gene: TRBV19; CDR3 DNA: TGTGCCAGTAGCCTTACTGCCGGGACAGGGGGCGATCAGCCCCAGCATTTT; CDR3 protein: CASSLTAGTGGDQPQHF
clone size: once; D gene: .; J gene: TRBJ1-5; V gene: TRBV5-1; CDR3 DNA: TGCGCCAGCAGCACCGGACAGCCCAATCAGCCCCAGCATTTT; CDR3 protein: CASSTGQPNQPQHF
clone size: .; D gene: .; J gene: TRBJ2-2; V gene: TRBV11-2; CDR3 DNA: TGTGCCAGCAGCTTATCGGGGGTCGGGGAGCTGTTTTTT; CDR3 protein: CASSLSGVGELFF
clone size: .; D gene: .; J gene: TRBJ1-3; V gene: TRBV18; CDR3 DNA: TGTGCCAGCTCACCAGAGTCCTCTGGAAACACCATATATTTT; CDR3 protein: CASSPESSGNTIYF
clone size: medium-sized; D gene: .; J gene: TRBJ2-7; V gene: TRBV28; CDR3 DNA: TGTGCCAGCAGACACTACGAGCAGTACTTC; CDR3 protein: CASRHYEQYF
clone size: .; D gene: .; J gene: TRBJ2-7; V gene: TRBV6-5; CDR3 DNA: TGTGCCAGCAGAATATCGGGACTCCGATACGAGCAGTACTTC; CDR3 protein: CASRISGLRYEQYF
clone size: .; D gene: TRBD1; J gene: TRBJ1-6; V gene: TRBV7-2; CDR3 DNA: TGTGCCAGCAGCCTTAGGGGGCAGAAGTCTGGAAATTCACCCCTCCACTTT; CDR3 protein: CASSLRGQKSGNSPLHF
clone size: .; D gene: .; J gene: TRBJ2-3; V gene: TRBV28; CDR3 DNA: TGTGCCAGCAGGAGACTAGACGTTGGCACAGATACGCAGTATTTT; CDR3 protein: CASRRLDVGTDTQYF
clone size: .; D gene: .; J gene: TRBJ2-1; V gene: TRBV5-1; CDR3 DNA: TGCGCCAGCAGCCAAGGACTACCCGGAGGCAATGAGCAGTTCTTC; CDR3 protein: CASSQGLPGGNEQFF
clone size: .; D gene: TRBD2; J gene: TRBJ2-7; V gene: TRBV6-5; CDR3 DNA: TGTGCCAGCAGTTACTCGACTAGCGGGATTATCCACGAGCAGTACTTC; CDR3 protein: CASSYSTSGIIHEQYF
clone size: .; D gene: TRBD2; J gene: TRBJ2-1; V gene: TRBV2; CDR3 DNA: TGTGCCAGCAGTGAAACTAGCGGGAGCGCGGCTGAGCAGTTCTTC; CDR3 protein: CASSETSGSAAEQFF
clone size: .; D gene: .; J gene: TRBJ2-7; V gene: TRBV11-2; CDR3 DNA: TGTGCCAGCAGCCGCGGACAGTACGAGCAGTACTTC; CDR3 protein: CASSRGQYEQYF
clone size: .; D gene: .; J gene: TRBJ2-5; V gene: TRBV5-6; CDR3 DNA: TGTGCCAGCAGCATCCCGGGAGTACCCCAAGAGACCCAGTACTTC; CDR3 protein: CASSIPGVPQETQYF
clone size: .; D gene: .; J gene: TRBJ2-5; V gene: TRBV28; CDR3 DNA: TGTGCCAGCAGTTCCCCAAGAGGGAGTAGAGAGACCCAGTACTTC; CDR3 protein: CASSSPRGSRETQYF
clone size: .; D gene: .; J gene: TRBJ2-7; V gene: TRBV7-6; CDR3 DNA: TGTGCCAGCAGCTTACGGGGTTCCTACGAGCAGTACTTC; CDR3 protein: CASSLRGSYEQYF
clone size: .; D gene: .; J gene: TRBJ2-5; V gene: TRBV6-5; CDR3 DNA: TGTGCCAGCAGTTACACCAGGCGAGAGACCCAGTACTTC; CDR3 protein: CASSYTRRETQYF
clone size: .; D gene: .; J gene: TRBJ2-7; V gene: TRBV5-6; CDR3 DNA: TGTGCCAGCAGCTTTCCAGGGTACGGCGAGCAGTACTTC; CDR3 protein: CASSFPGYGEQYF
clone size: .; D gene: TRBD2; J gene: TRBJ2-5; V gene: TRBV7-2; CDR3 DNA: TGTGCCAGCAGCTTCGGGACTAGACACGAGACCCAGTACTTC; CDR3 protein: CASSFGTRHETQYF
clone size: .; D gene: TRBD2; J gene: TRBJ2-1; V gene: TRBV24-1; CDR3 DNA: TGTGCCACCAGTCAAGGGACTAGCGGGAGGTTATTGAATGAGCAGTTCTTC; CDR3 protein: CATSQGTSGRLLNEQFF
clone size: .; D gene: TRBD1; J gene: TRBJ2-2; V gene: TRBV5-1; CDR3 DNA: TGCGCCAGCACTATTAGACGGGACAGGGGGCGCGGGGAGCTGTTTTTT; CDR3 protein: CASTIRRDRGRGELFF
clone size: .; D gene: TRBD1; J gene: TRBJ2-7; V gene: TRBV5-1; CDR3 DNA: TGCGCCAGCAGCAAACCGGGACAGGGTTTGGGGGAGCAGTACTTC; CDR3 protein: CASSKPGQGLGEQYF
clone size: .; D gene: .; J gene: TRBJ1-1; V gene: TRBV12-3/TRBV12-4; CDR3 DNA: TGTGCCAGCAGTTTAAGCGTTGAAGCTTTCTTT; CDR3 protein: CASSLSVEAFF
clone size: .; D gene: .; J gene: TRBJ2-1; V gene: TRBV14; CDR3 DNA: TGTGCCAGCAGCCCTCCAGGAGGAGCAGCGCGTGACAATGAGCAGTTCTTC; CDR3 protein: CASSPPGGAARDNEQFF